This TCR beta chain was sequenced for a study of cytomegalovirus exposure and HLA in healthy donors. This CDR3 is 15 amino acids long. Per the germline V gene, CDR1 is MNHNS and CDR2 is SASEGT. Trimming cost V 4 bases and J 4 bases, with 17 bases left between them. Method: immunoSEQ multiplex PCR; TCRdb's copy keeps in-frame clones and lacks some. The repertoire consists of about 200,000 clones, with roughly three quarters occurring once and the leading ten covering 0.95% to 1.5%. To note about this clone: The antigen remains undetermined.

General study results and limits: The CMV antigen specificity of three CMV-associated chains was confirmed through in vitro analysis. The study labeled about 160 TCR beta chains cytomegalovirus-associated.

The source of this sequence is a woman under 40 in good health and CMV-seronegative. The sample consisted of PBMCs. This chain uses TRBV6-1 with TRBJ2-7, with D perhaps matching TRBD1 (8 bases). This CDR3 is CASSGRDRGGYEQYF. Here the CDR3 DNA reads TGTGCCAGCAGTGGCCGAGACAGGGGAGGGTACGAGCAGTACTTC.